This is a list of T cell receptor beta chains from one sample in a study of control samples from healthy donors and cancer patients. Produced via immunoSEQ multiplex PCR; TCRdb's table is partial and in-frame only. The table includes approximately 80,000 clones, roughly 88% detected once. The sequencing sample was made of blood. These receptors were collected from a woman in her forties or fifties in good health. Each CDR3 is given with its conserved first and last residue. D genes are given only for firm matches. Some rows mark clone size as missing; the rest say once, few, many or name a class of expanded clone.

j_call	clone_size	v_call	d_call	cdr3_nt	cdr3_aa
TRBJ2-3	.	TRBV3-1/TRBV3-2	.	TGTGCCAGCAGCCGAAGGGGGGCTCTGACAGATACGCAGTATTTT	CASSRRGALTDTQYF
TRBJ2-1	.	TRBV14	.	TGTGCCAGCAGTGTGAGGGGGGGCTACAATGAGCAGTTCTTC	CASSVRGGYNEQFF
TRBJ1-5	.	TRBV3-1/TRBV3-2	.	TGTGCCAGCAGCCCCGGGTGGAGCAATCAGCCCCAGCATTTT	CASSPGWSNQPQHF
TRBJ1-6	once	TRBV10-3	.	TGTGCCATTGCGAGGGAAGAGGGTTCACCCCTCCACTTT	CAIAREEGSPLHF
TRBJ2-2	once	TRBV2	.	TGTGCCAGCAGAAGGGAAGCGAACACCGGGGAGCTGTTTTTT	CASRREANTGELFF
TRBJ1-4	.	TRBV5-6	.	TGTGCCAGCAGCTTGGGTCAGATCCTTGCAACTAATGAAAAACTGTTTTTT	CASSLGQILATNEKLFF
TRBJ1-2	.	TRBV15	.	TGTGCCACCAGCAGCCTTCTGACTGGCTACACCTTC	CATSSLLTGYTF
TRBJ1-1	.	TRBV19	.	TGTGCCAGTAGCCCGACAGAGAACACTGAAGCTTTCTTT	CASSPTENTEAFF
TRBJ2-2	once	TRBV4-2	.	TGTGCCAGCAGCCAAGAAAGAGGCACCGGGGAGCTGTTTTTT	CASSQERGTGELFF
TRBJ2-3	once	TRBV4-3	.	TGCGCCAGCAGCCAAGAGAAAGCAGCGACAGATACGCAGTATTTT	CASSQEKAATDTQYF
TRBJ2-3	.	TRBV7-9	TRBD2	TGTGCCAGCAGCGGAGGTTCTAGCGGGAATCCTAGCACAGATACGCAGTATTTT	CASSGGSSGNPSTDTQYF
TRBJ1-5	.	TRBV7-9	.	TGTGCCAGCAGCTCGGACGAAAATCAGCCCCAGCATTTT	CASSSDENQPQHF
TRBJ2-1	.	TRBV19	TRBD2	TGTGCCAGTAGTATGAGCGGGGGGGCGTTTAATGAGCAGTTCTTC	CASSMSGGAFNEQFF
TRBJ1-1	.	TRBV6-5	.	TGTGCCAGCACTAGAGGGCTTGAAGCTTTCTTT	CASTRGLEAFF
TRBJ1-1	once	TRBV9	.	TGTGCCAGCAGCGAGGCGTGGATTAACACTGAAGCTTTCTTT	CASSEAWINTEAFF
TRBJ1-4	once	TRBV19	.	TGTGCCAGTAGCCGATTTGCAACTAATGAAAAACTGTTTTTT	CASSRFATNEKLFF
TRBJ1-3	.	TRBV5-4	.	TGTGCCAGCAGCCTAGGAGACAGGCTCTCTGGAAACACCATATATTTT	CASSLGDRLSGNTIYF
TRBJ1-3	.	TRBV5-1	.	TGCGCCAGCAGCTTGACCAGCTCGGGAAACACCATATATTTT	CASSLTSSGNTIYF
TRBJ2-1	.	TRBV7-9	TRBD1	TGTGCCAGCAGCCGCAAGGGACAGGGGTACGACAATGAGCAGTTCTTC	CASSRKGQGYDNEQFF
TRBJ2-3	.	TRBV5-1	TRBD2	TGCGCCAGCAGCTTCTCTCGACCACAGGGACTAGCGGGGGGACTCACAGATACGCAGTATTTT	CASSFSRPQGLAGGLTDTQYF
TRBJ2-5	.	TRBV5-4	.	TGTGCCAGCAGCTTGGCCGGCCGGGGCCAAGAGACCCAGTACTTC	CASSLAGRGQETQYF
TRBJ1-4	.	TRBV2	.	TGTGCCAGCAGTGAGGACAGAGTCAATAATGAAAAACTGTTTTTT	CASSEDRVNNEKLFF
TRBJ2-1	.	TRBV6-4	TRBD2	TGTGCCAGCAGTATGACTAGCGGGGGGGGAGAAAAGTTCTTC	CASSMTSGGGEKFF
TRBJ1-2	few	TRBV24-1	.	TGTGCCACCAGTGACCCGGGACAAGACCTCTATGGCTACACCTTC	CATSDPGQDLYGYTF
TRBJ1-3	once	TRBV5-6	.	TGTGCCAGCAGCCCCCCGGGGGCGGCTGGAAACACCATATATTTT	CASSPPGAAGNTIYF
TRBJ2-3	.	TRBV6-1	TRBD2	TGTGCCAGCAGTGAAGCGCGACTAGCGGGGGCCGTCACAGATACGCAGTATTTT	CASSEARLAGAVTDTQYF
TRBJ1-1	.	TRBV29-1	.	TGCAGCGTCCTCACAGGGATCGGTTTCAACACTGAAGCTTTCTTT	CSVLTGIGFNTEAFF
TRBJ1-2	.	TRBV5-6	.	TGTGCCAGCAGCTTTGACAGGTTACACTATGGCTACACCTTC	CASSFDRLHYGYTF
TRBJ1-4	.	TRBV12-3/TRBV12-4	.	TGTGCCAGCAGTTTGGATTGGGAAAAACTGTTTTTT	CASSLDWEKLFF